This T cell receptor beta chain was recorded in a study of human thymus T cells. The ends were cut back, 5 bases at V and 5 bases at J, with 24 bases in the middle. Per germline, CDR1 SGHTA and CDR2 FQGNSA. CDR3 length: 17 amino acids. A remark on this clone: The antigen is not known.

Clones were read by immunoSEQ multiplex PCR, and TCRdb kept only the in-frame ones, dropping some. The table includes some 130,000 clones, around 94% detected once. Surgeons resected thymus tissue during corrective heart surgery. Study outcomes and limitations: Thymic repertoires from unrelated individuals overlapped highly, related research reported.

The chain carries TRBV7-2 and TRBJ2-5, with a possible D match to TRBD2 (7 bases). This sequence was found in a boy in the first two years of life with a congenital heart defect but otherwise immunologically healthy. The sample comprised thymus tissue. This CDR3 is CASSPRGGAVLVETQYF. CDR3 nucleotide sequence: TGTGCCAGCAGCCCTAGAGGGGGGGCGGTACTCGTGGAGACCCAGTACTTC. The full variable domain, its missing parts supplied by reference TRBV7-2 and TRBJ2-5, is GAGVSQSPSNKVTEKGKDVELRCDPISGHTALYWYRQSLGQGLEFLIYFQGNSAPDKSGLPSDRFSAERTGGSVSTLTIQRTQQEDSAVYLCASSPRGGAVLVETQYFGPGTRLLVL.